The 14 T cell receptor beta chains below were found in one sample sequenced in a study of identical twins. MiXCR, run by TCRdb on the 5' RACE reads, gives a single entry per CDR3 protein. The sample has hundreds of thousands of distinct CDR3 sequences; around 20% are singletons. The same data also went into a second study, on T cells expressing NK-cell markers.

The sample taken for sequencing was PBMCs. These receptors all come from a woman under 30 in good health.

This clonotype appeared a few times. CDR3 sequence (DNA): TGTGCCAGCAGCCGGGGCAGGGCACTAGCGGGAGGGTCCCATGAGCAGTTCTTC. Amino acids: CASSRGRALAGGSHEQFF. The V call is TRBV4-2, the J call TRBJ2-1; 13 nucleotides match TRBD2. V gave up 4 bases and J gave up 8 bases; unmatched junction bases: 14. This CDR3 is built from 18 residues. CDR1 and CDR2 (germline): LGHNA, YNFKEQ.

The chain employs TRBV6-5 and TRBJ2-6; a possible D gene is TRBD1 (5 bases). The V gene lost 0 bases and the J gene lost 0 bases, with 15 bases spanning the gap. Germline values: CDR1 MNHEY, CDR2 SVGAGI. The CDR3 totals 19 residues. As DNA, the CDR3 is TGTGCCAGCAGTTACTCGATTAGTAGGGGATTCTCTGGGGCCAACGTCCTGACTTTC. As protein: CASSYSISRGFSGANVLTF.

For the CDR3, the DNA is TGCGCCAGCAGCCCGGGACTAGCGGGGGGGCCGAACAATGAGCAGTTCTTC. Its translation: CASSPGLAGGPNNEQFF. V and J are TRBV5-1 and TRBJ2-1, with TRBD2 identical over 16 bases. The ends lost 4 bases at V and 5 bases at J; junction bases unmatched: 6. This CDR3 has 17 amino acids. Germline-derived CDR1 and CDR2 are SGHRS and YFSETQ.

This chain uses TRBV12-3 or TRBV12-4 with TRBJ2-2; D gene ambiguous. V lost 3 bases, J lost 1 base, and 12 bases lay in between. The CDR3 is made up of 16 amino acids. CDR3: CASSFGRGGNTGELFF. The CDR3 DNA follows: TGTGCCAGCAGTTTTGGGCGCGGCGGGAACACCGGGGAGCTGTTTTTT.

The chain recombines TRBV28 with TRBJ2-7; D is undetermined. Looked up from germline, CDR1 is MDHEN and CDR2 is SYDVKM. The V and J ends lost 5 bases and 2 bases respectively, with 22 bases between them. CDR3 length: 17 amino acids. In DNA form, the CDR3 reads TGTGCCAGCAGTCCGCTCGTGGTCAACCCCTTGACCTACGAGCAGTACTTC. Encoded protein: CASSPLVVNPLTYEQYF.

This clonotype was recorded many times. The chain couples TRBV10-2 to TRBJ2-1; D not certain. The CDR3 totals 11 residues. Germline CDR1 is WSHSY and CDR2 is SAAADI. Trimming cost V 6 bases and J 7 bases, with 7 bases left between them. The CDR3 protein is CASRYFNEQFF. CDR3 bases: TGCGCCAGCAGGTACTTTAATGAGCAGTTCTTC.

The chain carries TRBV19 and TRBJ2-7; D not resolved. Trimming took 3 bases from V and 3 from J, leaving 12 bases between them. From germline, CDR1 is LNHDA and CDR2 SQIVND (reference sequence). The length of the CDR3 is 14 residues. The CDR3 sequence: CASSIARDGYEQYF. CDR3 DNA sequence: TGTGCCAGTAGTATTGCTAGAGACGGCTACGAGCAGTACTTC. Complete variable domain (other parts from reference TRBV19 and TRBJ2-7): DGGITQSPKYLFRKEGQNVTLSCEQNLNHDAMYWYRQDPGQGLRLIYYSQIVNDFQKGDIAEGYSVSREKKESFPLTVTSAQKNPTAFYLCASSIARDGYEQYFGPGTRLTVT.

This clonotype has a handful of counts. The rearrangement uses TRBV24-1 and TRBJ2-1; D tentatively fits TRBD1 or TRBD2 (6 bases each). V shed 4 bases and J shed 1 base, with 19 bases lying between them. Looked up from germline, CDR1 is KGHDR and CDR2 is SFDVKD. This CDR3 spans 18 amino acids. The CDR3 DNA follows: TGTGCCACCAGTGAACGACCAGGGGTTGGGAGGTCCTACAATGAGCAGTTCTTC. Translation gives CATSERPGVGRSYNEQFF.

The rearrangement joins TRBV9 to TRBJ2-3, with 11 bases matching TRBD2. CDR1 is SGDLS and CDR2 is YYNGEE in the germline V gene. Trimming removed 3 bases from V and 1 base from J; junction bases left unmatched: 13. This CDR3 has 19 amino acids. The chain's CDR3 is CASSARSSLAGGRTDTQYF. CDR3 bases: TGTGCCAGCAGCGCCCGTTCAAGTCTAGCGGGAGGACGCACAGATACGCAGTATTTT.

The DNA for the CDR3 is TGTGCCAGCAGTTACTCCCTCCTCGAGCAGTACTTC. This translates into CASSYSLLEQYF. The chain employs TRBV6-2 or TRBV6-3 and TRBJ2-7, with D hard to call. The V and J ends lost 0 bases and 6 bases respectively, with 6 bases between them. Germline lookup yields CDR1 MNHEY and CDR2 SVGEGT. The CDR3 is 12 amino acids.

The chain recombines TRBV4-1 with TRBJ2-5; D not resolved. Between the trimmed V and J ends, which lost 1 base and 5 bases, there was a span of 8 bases. The germline V gene encodes CDR1 MGHRA and CDR2 YSYEKL. The CDR3 totals 13 residues. The CDR3 loop is CASSQVLPETQYF. The CDR3 DNA sequence: TGCGCCAGCAGCCAAGTCCTGCCGGAGACCCAGTACTTC.

The V call is TRBV19, the J call TRBJ2-1; D gene ambiguous. The CDR3 is 12 amino acids. Germline CDR1 is LNHDA and CDR2 is SQIVND (reference sequence). V lost 3 bases and J lost 5, with 5 bases in between. The CDR3, as DNA: TGTGCCAGTAGTATCACAGACAATGAGCAGTTCTTC. Translating gives CASSITDNEQFF. The variable domain in full, completed from reference TRBV19 and TRBJ2-1, reads DGGITQSPKYLFRKEGQNVTLSCEQNLNHDAMYWYRQDPGQGLRLIYYSQIVNDFQKGDIAEGYSVSREKKESFPLTVTSAQKNPTAFYLCASSITDNEQFFGPGTRLTVL.

The V gene is TRBV4-3, the J gene TRBJ2-7; 15 bases are a match to TRBD2. Per the germline V gene, CDR1 is LGHNA and CDR2 is YSLEER. V was pared by 3 bases and J by 6 bases, with 18 bases of the junction left unmatched. The length of the CDR3 is 20 residues. The CDR3 DNA reads TGCGCCAGCAGCCAGTCGAGCCCATACGGACTAGCGGGAGGGATCGGCGAGCAGTACTTC. It encodes CASSQSSPYGLAGGIGEQYF.

This chain connects TRBV20-1 to TRBJ2-4, with D perhaps matching TRBD2 (6 bases). Germline V lookup: CDR1 DFQATT, CDR2 SNEGSKA (reference sequence). The CDR3 is 15 residues long. V was clipped by 7 bases and J by 7 bases, with 23 bases between them. The CDR3 sequence: CSGGGGRVGTNIQYF. The CDR3 region has the DNA TGCAGTGGGGGAGGTGGCAGGGTGGGGACGAACATTCAGTACTTC.